The clone carrying this T cell receptor (beta chain) was seen more than once but under ten times. Its antigen is unidentified. The sample originates from a study of response to subunit inactivated influenza vaccine. Study observations and caveats: It was the authors' suggestion that each seasonal influenza vaccination recruits few new T cells.

Germline V CDR1 and CDR2: SGHDN, FVKESK. The CDR3 extends over 13 amino acids. V lost 1 base and J lost 5, with 8 bases in between. TCRdb recomputed calls from the RT-PCR reads with MiXCR, one row per CDR3 protein. The sample shows almost 600,000 distinct CDR3 sequences, around 15% of them seen only once. Material: PBMCs from blood, obtained roughly 12 days after vaccination. The chain employs TRBV14 and TRBJ2-5; D tentatively reads TRBD1 or TRBD2 (5 bases each). The sequence was obtained from a man aged 50-59 years who received an inactivated influenza vaccine. CDR3 coding DNA: TGTGCCAGCAGCCAAGGACAGCGGGAGACCCAGTACTTC. It yields the protein CASSQGQRETQYF.